This TCR beta chain was obtained from a study of T cell clonotyping in hematopoietic cell transplantation. For this clone: Its antigen is not identified.

The germline CDR1 and CDR2 sequences are MNHEY and SVGAGI. The CDR3 is 9 amino acids. With 11 bases removed from V and 10 bases from J, the gap between germline ends came to 6 bases. Sequenced by immunoSEQ multiplex PCR; TCRdb stores in-frame clones only, minus some. This table holds tens of thousands of clones, 85% to 95% found once. Whole-study results and caveats: Cells were unsorted, so CD4 and CD8 contributions were not separated. Few recipient clonotypes overlapped donors; over 95% were de novo at given depth. Higher Inverse Simpson Index values in graft donor and pretransplant recipient predicted broader posttransplant TCR diversity. After transplant, recipient diversity fell while pathologically expanded clonotypes grew through day 180.

This sequence joins TRBV6-5 and TRBJ1-6; a weak D match, TRBD1 (5 bases). The sequencing input was peripheral blood mononuclear cells. The sequence was obtained from a woman between 50 and 59 years old in good health. Some clones in this sample may be carry-over from other donors' samples. The CDR3 coding sequence is TGTGCCGCAGGGTCACCCCTCCACTTT. Protein sequence: CAAGSPLHF.